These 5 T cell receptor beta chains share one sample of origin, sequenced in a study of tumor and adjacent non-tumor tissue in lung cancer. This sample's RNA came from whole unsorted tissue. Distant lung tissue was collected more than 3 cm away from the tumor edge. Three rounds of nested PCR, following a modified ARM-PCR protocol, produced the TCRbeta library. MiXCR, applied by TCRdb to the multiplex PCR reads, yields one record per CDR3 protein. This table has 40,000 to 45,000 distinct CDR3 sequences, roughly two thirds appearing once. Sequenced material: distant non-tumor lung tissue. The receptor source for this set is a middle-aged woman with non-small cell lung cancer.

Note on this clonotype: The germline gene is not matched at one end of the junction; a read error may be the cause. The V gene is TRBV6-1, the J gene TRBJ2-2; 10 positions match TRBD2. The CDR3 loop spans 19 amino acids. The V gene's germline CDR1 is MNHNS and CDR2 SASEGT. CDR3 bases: TGTGCCAGCAGCGGTTTCAGTGAGCGGGAGGGCCGGCGGACCGGGGAGCCGTTTTTT. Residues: CASSGFSEREGRRTGEPFF.

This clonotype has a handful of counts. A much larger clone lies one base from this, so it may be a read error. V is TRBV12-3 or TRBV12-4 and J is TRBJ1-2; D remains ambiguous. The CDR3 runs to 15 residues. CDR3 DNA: TGTGCCAGCAGTTTAACGGGAGCCCCTAACTATGGCCACACCTTC. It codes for CASSLTGAPNYGHTF.

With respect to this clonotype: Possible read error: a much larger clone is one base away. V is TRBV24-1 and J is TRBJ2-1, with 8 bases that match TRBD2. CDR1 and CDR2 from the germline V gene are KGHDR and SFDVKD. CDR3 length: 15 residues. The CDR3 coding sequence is TGTGGCACCAGTGAGGTCGGGGGGGCCAAGAATGAGCAGTTCTTC. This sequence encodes CGTSEVGGAKNEQFF.

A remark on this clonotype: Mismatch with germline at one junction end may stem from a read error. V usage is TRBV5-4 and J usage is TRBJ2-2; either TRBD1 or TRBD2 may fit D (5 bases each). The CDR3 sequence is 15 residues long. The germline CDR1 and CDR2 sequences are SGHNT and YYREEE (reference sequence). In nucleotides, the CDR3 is TGTGCCAGCTGCTTGTGTGGGGGGAACACCGGGGAGCTGTTTTTT. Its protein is CASCLCGGNTGELFF. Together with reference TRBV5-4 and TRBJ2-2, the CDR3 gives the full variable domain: ETGVTQSPTHLIKTRGQQVTLRCSSQSGHNTVSWYQQALGQGPQFIFQYYREEENGRGNFPPRFSGLQFPNYSSELNVNALELDDSALYLCASCLCGGNTGELFFGEGSRLTVL.

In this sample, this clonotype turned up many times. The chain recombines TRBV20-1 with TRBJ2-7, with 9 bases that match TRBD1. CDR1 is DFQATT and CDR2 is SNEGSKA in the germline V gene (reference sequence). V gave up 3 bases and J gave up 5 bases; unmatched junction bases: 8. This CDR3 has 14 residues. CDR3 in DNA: TGCAGTGCTAGGAAACCCGGGACAGGGAACGAGCAGTACTTC. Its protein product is CSARKPGTGNEQYF.